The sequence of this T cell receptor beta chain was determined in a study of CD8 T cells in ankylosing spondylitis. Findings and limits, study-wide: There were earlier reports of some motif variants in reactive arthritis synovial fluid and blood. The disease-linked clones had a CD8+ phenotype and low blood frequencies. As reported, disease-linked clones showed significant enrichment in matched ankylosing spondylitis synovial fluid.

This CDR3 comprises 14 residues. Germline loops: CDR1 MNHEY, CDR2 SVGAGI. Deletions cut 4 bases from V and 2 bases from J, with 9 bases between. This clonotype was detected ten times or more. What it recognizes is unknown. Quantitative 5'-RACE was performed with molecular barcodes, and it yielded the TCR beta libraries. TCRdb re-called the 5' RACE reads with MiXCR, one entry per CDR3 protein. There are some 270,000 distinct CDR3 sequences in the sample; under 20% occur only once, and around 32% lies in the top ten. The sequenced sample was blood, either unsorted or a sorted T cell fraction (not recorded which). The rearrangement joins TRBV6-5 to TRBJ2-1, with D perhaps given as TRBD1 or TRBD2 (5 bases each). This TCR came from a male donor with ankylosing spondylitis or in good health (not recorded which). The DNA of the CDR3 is TGTGCCAGCAGTTCCCCGGGACCCTACAATGAGCAGTTCTTC. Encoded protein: CASSSPGPYNEQFF.